Given below is one TCR beta chain in context. The CDR3 runs to 16 residues. Deletions cut 1 base from V and 6 bases from J, with 13 bases between. The data were obtained in a study of T cells after yellow fever vaccination. Making TCR cDNA involved 5'RACE template switching, which added UMIs and a universal primer site. TCRdb ran MiXCR on the 5' RACE reads and lists one entry per CDR3 protein. The sample includes 400,000 or so distinct CDR3 sequences, roughly 11% of them seen just once. The chain employs TRBV23-1 and TRBJ1-6; TRBD1 is a possible D gene (5 bases). TRBV23-1 is labeled an ORF, and its function is uncertain. The specimen was PBMCs, collected on the day of the first yellow fever vaccination. This TCR was sampled from a man aged 18 to 29 who received the YFV17D yellow fever vaccine. The CDR3 DNA reads TGCGCCAGCAGTCAATTCGAAGGGGCCGGTAATTCACCCCTCCACTTT. Translating it yields CASSQFEGAGNSPLHF.